The 10 T cell receptor beta chains below come from one sample, sequenced in a study of OX40 agonist ivuxolimab in advanced cancers. Profiled with immunoSEQ multiplex PCR; TCRdb holds only in-frame clones, not every one. The table has around 62,000 clones, 88% seen once. Sample: CD4+ or CD8+ T cells sorted from blood, taken in a trial of the OX40 agonist ivuxolimab. The receptor source for this set is an adult with an advanced solid tumor such as melanoma, head and neck, liver or kidney cancer.

The chain uses TRBV29-1 and TRBJ2-1, with D maybe TRBD1 (7 bases). The CDR3 length is 15 residues. Trimming pared 5 bases from V and 2 bases from J, leaving 16 bases between. Germline CDR1 reads SQVTM; CDR2 reads ANQGSEA. The CDR3 loop is CSVPRGDSPYNEQFF. The CDR3 coding sequence is TGCAGCGTTCCGAGGGGGGACAGTCCCTACAATGAGCAGTTCTTC.

The chain employs TRBV7-3 and TRBJ2-3; TRBD1 might be the D (5 bases). CDR3 length: 12 residues. CDR1 SGHTA and CDR2 FQGTGA come from the germline V gene. V shed 5 bases and J shed 7 bases, with 10 bases lying between them. CDR3 sequence: CASSADSNTQYF. The CDR3 DNA follows: TGTGCCAGCAGCGCCGACAGTAATACGCAGTATTTT.

The chain links TRBV11-3 to TRBJ2-3, with D tentatively TRBD2 (6 bases). Germline assignment: CDR1 SGHNT and CDR2 YENEEA. V dropped 3 bases and J dropped 0 bases, with 10 bases sitting between them. The CDR3 contains 15 residues. The CDR3 here is CASSLGLASTDTQYF. The CDR3 nucleotides read TGTGCCAGCAGCTTGGGGCTAGCGAGCACAGATACGCAGTATTTT.

This chain connects TRBV2 to TRBJ2-7, with no clear D. V lost 1 base and J 2 bases, leaving 9 bases between the germline ends. The germline V gene encodes CDR1 SNHLY and CDR2 FYNNEI. This CDR3 is built from 14 residues. The CDR3 reads CASSEGTEPYEQYF. The CDR3 bases are TGTGCCAGCAGTGAAGGTACAGAGCCCTACGAGCAGTACTTC.

The genes are TRBV10-1 and TRBJ2-2; D is tentatively TRBD1 or TRBD2 (5 bases each). Germline-derived CDR1 and CDR2 are WNHNN and SYGVQD (reference sequence). V dropped 2 bases and J dropped 0 bases, with 7 bases sitting between them. The CDR3 is 15 residues long. The CDR3 is CASSEGGPNTGELFF. The CDR3, as DNA: TGCGCCAGCAGTGAGGGGGGACCGAACACCGGGGAGCTGTTTTTT.

The CDR3 nucleotides read TGTGCCAGCAGCTTAAGGGGACAGGGGAGCTCTGGGGCCAACGTCCTGACTTTC. Translation gives CASSLRGQGSSGANVLTF. The V and J genes are TRBV7-9 and TRBJ2-6, with TRBD1 matching over 10 bases. Germline lookup yields CDR1 SEHNR and CDR2 FQNEAQ (reference sequence). V was clipped by 2 bases and J by 0 bases; unmatched bases: 4. This CDR3 spans 18 amino acids.

The V gene is TRBV5-1, the J gene TRBJ2-5; 11 bases fit TRBD2. Germline V CDR1 and CDR2: SGHRS, YFSETQ. The ends lost 4 bases at V and 1 base at J; junction bases unmatched: 3. This CDR3 is built from 15 residues. CDR3 amino acids: CASSPLAGGQETQYF. For the CDR3, the DNA is TGCGCCAGCAGCCCCCTAGCGGGAGGCCAAGAGACCCAGTACTTC.

J is TRBJ2-2 and V is TRBV6-4, with 9 bases aligning to TRBD2. CDR1 and CDR2 (germline): MRHNA, SNTAGT. CDR3 length equals 20 residues. V shed 4 bases, J shed 2 bases, and the junction held 17 bases outside the gene matches. For the CDR3, the DNA is TGTGCCAGCAGTGCCTCCGGTCGGATTGGACTAGCGATAAACACCGGGGAGCTGTTTTTT. Protein product: CASSASGRIGLAINTGELFF.

As concerns this clone: An end of the junction differs from the germline gene, which may be a read error. The chain uses TRBV7-9 and TRBJ2-3, with 10 bases fitting TRBD2. The length of the CDR3 is 12 residues. Germline V gives CDR1 SEHNR, CDR2 FQNEAQ (reference sequence). The CDR3 nucleotides are TGTGCCAGCAGCGCAAGTGGGCTAGCGGGAGTTTTT. This codes for CASSASGLAGVF.

This chain links TRBV18 with TRBJ1-4; D is uncertain. CDR1 and CDR2 from the germline V gene are KGHSH and LQKENI. Trimming removed 6 bases at V and 0 bases at J, with 5 bases between. CDR3 length: 13 amino acids. CDR3 region: CASSRATNEKLFF. The CDR3 DNA reads as TGTGCCAGCTCGCGTGCAACTAATGAAAAACTGTTTTTT.